What follows are 2 T cell receptor beta chains derived from one specimen sequenced in a study of vaccination effects on CD4 cells after COVID-19. The antigens of these receptors remain unknown. Sequencing followed a ViraFEST assay step that expanded antigen-specific CD4+ T cells with viral peptide pools. CD4+ T cell isolation took place after 10 days of culture. The vaccine given was either BNT162b2 or mRNA-1273, in two doses. Profiled with immunoSEQ multiplex PCR; TCRdb holds only in-frame clones, not every one. The table has roughly 63,000 clones, roughly 80% seen once; the top ten hold 1.5% to 2.5%. The sequencing here drew on CD4+ T cells from PBMCs cultured with HCoV-OC43 spike peptides, taken after COVID-19 vaccination. Subset of the sample: HCoV-OC43 spike overlapping peptide pool stimulation. The receptors shown here come from a human donor who received a COVID-19 vaccine.

The chain couples TRBV5-1 to TRBJ1-1; D call uncertain. Trimming removed 0 bases at V and 4 bases at J, with 7 bases between. CDR3 size: 13 residues. The germline gives CDR1 SGHRS, CDR2 YFSETQ. Here the CDR3 reads CASSLVGFTEAFF. The CDR3 region has the DNA TGCGCCAGCAGCTTGGTAGGGTTCACTGAAGCTTTCTTT.

The chain combines TRBV4-1 with TRBJ2-1; 9 bases are a match to TRBD2. The CDR3 is made up of 20 amino acids. The J segment lost 3 bases and the V segment lost 0 bases, leaving 15 bases of the junction unmatched. CDR1 is MGHRA, CDR2 YSYEKL, per germline. Here the CDR3 DNA reads TGCGCCAGCAGCCAAGATCCGGTTAGCGGGGGCCTCAACCACTACAATGAGCAGTTCTTC. It codes for CASSQDPVSGGLNHYNEQFF.